Here is one T cell receptor beta chain with its context. The target of this receptor is not known. Per-base qualities were not stored, and no clone one base away is much larger. The data originate from a study of blood T cell repertoires in COVID-19 (dated by TCRdb to 2019 to 2021). Broadly, across the study: The collaborator samples originated in the United States, Italy and Spain and spanned the acute and convalescent phases of COVID-19. Deeply sampled blood TCRbeta repertoires from subjects exposed to, actively infected with, or recovered from COVID-19 were included in the dataset. Where available, HLA class I and class II types were taken from metadata supplied by the sample provider and were not determined by assay-based typing. A de-identified subject ID, COVID-19 status, age in years and sex were almost always included in the sample metadata. The prospective study material was composed of cDNA or gDNA derived from T cells, B-cell-depleted T cells, or PBMCs. Samples were obtained from the ongoing ImmuneRACE study (first 160 participants) and from roughly 1,300 subjects provided by 6 global collaborators. A freely available public database, intended as a resource for researchers studying the immune response to SARS-CoV-2, is where the repertoires were released.

Participants in the prospective study were aged about 18 to 95 years, lived in 20 to 25 United States geographic areas, and enrolled through a virtual design. In the prospective study, cohorts were assigned on the basis of participant-reported clinical history obtained from a screening survey and a study questionnaire. For ImmuneRACE Cohort 3, a participant was defined as recovered based on two consecutive negative NP/OP PCR tests, clearance by a healthcare professional, or resolution of symptoms. Each participant in the prospective study had whole blood, serum and a nasopharyngeal or oropharyngeal swab collected by mobile phlebotomists. Over a roughly two-month period, participants in the prospective study had the option of providing additional blood draws and questionnaires. Prospective study blood samples were shipped either frozen or at room temperature before DNA extraction. On the study overall, not on this receptor specifically: Clinical and demographic metadata were provided uncurated, with the amount varying by source and participant.

The trim is 1 base for V and 5 bases for J, with a gap of 6 bases between the germline ends. Measured from the cysteine to the phenylalanine, the CDR3 is 13 residues long. Of the read, only the CDR3 DNA is kept; its 39 bases are in frame from base 1. The germline V gene (reference sequence) specifies LNHNV as CDR1 and YYDKDF as CDR2. TCRbeta CDR3 regions were amplified from genomic DNA using the immunoSEQ Assay, a bias-controlled multiplex PCR. In the paper's pipeline: The number of nucleated cells in each sample was estimated by amplification of reference gene primers within the assay. Sequence reads were collapsed and filtered to measure the absolute abundance of every unique TCRbeta CDR3 rearrangement. For each sample, productive Simpson clonality was calculated by taking the square root of Simpson's diversity index across productive rearrangements. TCRdb's version of the immuneACCESS table is confined to in-frame rearrangements and falls short of the full clone set. An unresolved V gene accounts for under half of the shortfall where checked; the remainder is of unknown origin. The V and J calls and the clone size are those of that table, but D and trimming were determined from the DNA. For this sample the table gives about 410,000 clones, of which 90% were detected only once. About 0.6% of the sample is held by the ten biggest clonotypes.

Sequencing was performed on PBMCs or T cells enriched from blood (not recorded which). The TCR comes from a man younger than 30 who had recovered from COVID-19. The V and J segments used are TRBV15 and TRBJ1-5, with the D gene call left open. At the DNA level, the sequence is TGTGCCACCAGCAGAGCCCTCGATCAGCCCCAGCATTTT. Translation gives CATSRALDQPQHF.